This T cell receptor (beta chain) originates from a study of blood T cell repertoires in COVID-19. On the study more broadly: COVID-19 samples from acute and convalescent phases originated in the United States, Italy and Spain. Sample material is recorded as cDNA or gDNA derived from T cells, B-cell-depleted T cells, or PBMCs.

The method was immunoSEQ multiplex PCR; TCRdb's version includes in-frame clones alone and lacks a portion of them. The table lists some 270,000 clones, roughly 85% of them singletons. The CDR3 consists of 15 residues. Germline-derived CDR1 and CDR2 are SGHVT and SQSDAQ. V was trimmed by 3 bases and J by 1 base, leaving 12 bases between them. This clone was recorded a few times. Participants had their cohort set by participant-reported clinical history. Two negative PCRs, clearance, or symptom resolution were required of recovered Cohort 3 donors. The chain has TRBV7-4 and TRBJ1-1, with D perhaps matching TRBD1 (6 bases). This clonotype originated in a woman in her twenties or thirties who had recovered from COVID-19. Sequencing was done on a sample of PBMCs or T cells enriched from blood (not recorded which). The CDR3 protein is CASSFLGQQNTEAFF. The CDR3 DNA reads as TGTGCCAGCAGCTTTCTAGGACAGCAGAACACTGAAGCTTTCTTT.